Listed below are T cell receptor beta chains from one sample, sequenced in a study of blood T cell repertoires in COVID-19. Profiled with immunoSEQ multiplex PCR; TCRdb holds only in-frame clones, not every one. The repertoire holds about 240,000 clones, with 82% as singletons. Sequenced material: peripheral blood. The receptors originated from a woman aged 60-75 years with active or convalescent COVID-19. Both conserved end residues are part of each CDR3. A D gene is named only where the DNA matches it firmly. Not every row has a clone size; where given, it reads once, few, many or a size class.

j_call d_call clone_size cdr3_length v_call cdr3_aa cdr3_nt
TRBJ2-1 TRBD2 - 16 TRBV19 CASSKPTSGTYNEQFF TGTGCCAGTAGTAAGCCGACTAGCGGCACCTACAATGAGCAGTTCTTC
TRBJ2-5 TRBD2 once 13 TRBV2 CASKRGNQETQYF TGTGCCAGCAAGCGGGGGAACCAAGAGACCCAGTACTTC
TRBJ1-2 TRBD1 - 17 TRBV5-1 CASSLAPGTGTLYGYTF TGCGCCAGCAGCTTGGCCCCGGGGACAGGGACCCTCTATGGCTACACCTTC
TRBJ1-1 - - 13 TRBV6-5 CASMVTDFTEAFF TGTGCCAGCATGGTGACAGATTTCACTGAAGCTTTCTTT
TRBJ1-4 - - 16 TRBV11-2 CASSLYEIATNEKLFF TGTGCCAGCAGCTTATACGAGATTGCAACTAATGAAAAACTGTTTTTT
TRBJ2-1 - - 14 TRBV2 CASKEGSSYNEQFF TGTGCCAGCAAGGAGGGAAGCTCCTACAATGAGCAGTTCTTC
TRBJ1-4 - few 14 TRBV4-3 CASSQARGNEKLFF TGCGCCAGCAGCCAAGCCCGAGGCAATGAAAAACTGTTTTTT
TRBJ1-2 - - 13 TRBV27 CASSSQGIGGYTF TGTGCCAGCAGTTCCCAGGGAATAGGTGGCTACACCTTC
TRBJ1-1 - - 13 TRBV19 CASSEGLNTEAFF TGTGCCAGTAGTGAGGGTCTTAACACTGAAGCTTTCTTT
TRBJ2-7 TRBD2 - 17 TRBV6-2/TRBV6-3 CASSRPPLAGSSYEQYF TGTGCCAGCAGTCGCCCCCCCCTAGCGGGTAGCTCCTACGAGCAGTACTTC
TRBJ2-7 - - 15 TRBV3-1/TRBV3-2 CASSQDPGARGEQYF TGTGCCAGCAGCCAAGATCCCGGGGCCCGGGGGGAGCAGTACTTC
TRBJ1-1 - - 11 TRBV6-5 CASSYTETTFF TGTGCCAGCAGTTACACAGAGACGACTTTCTTT
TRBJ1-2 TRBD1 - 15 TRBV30 CAWSVPGTGRFGYTF TGTGCCTGGAGTGTCCCCGGGACAGGGAGGTTTGGCTACACCTTC
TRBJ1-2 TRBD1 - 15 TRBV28 CASSLPGTGNYGYTF TGTGCCAGCAGTTTACCCGGGACAGGGAACTATGGCTACACCTTC
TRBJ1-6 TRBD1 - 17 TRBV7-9 CASSTPGQGSRNSPLHF TGTGCCAGCAGCACTCCGGGACAGGGTTCCCGTAATTCACCCCTCCACTTT
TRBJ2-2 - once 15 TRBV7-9 CASSLDGGNTGELFF TGTGCCAGCAGCTTAGATGGGGGCAACACCGGGGAGCTGTTTTTT
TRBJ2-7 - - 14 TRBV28 CASSLTALVYEQYF TGTGCCAGCAGTTTAACAGCCCTCGTGTACGAGCAGTACTTC
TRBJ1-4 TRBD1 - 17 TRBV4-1 CASSLAAGGSGNEKLFF TGCGCCAGCAGCCTCGCCGCAGGGGGCTCGGGTAATGAAAAACTGTTTTTT
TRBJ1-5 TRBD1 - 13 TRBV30 CAWSRQGNQPQHF TGTGCCTGGAGTCGACAGGGAAATCAGCCCCAGCATTTT
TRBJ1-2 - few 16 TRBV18 CASSPPLGAGAYGYTF TGTGCCAGCTCACCACCTCTGGGGGCAGGGGCGTATGGCTACACCTTC
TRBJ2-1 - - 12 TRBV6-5 CASSPDSNEQFF TGTGCCAGCAGCCCCGACAGTAATGAGCAGTTCTTC
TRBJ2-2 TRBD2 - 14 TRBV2 CASTARAGVGELFF TGTGCCAGCACCGCTCGAGCGGGGGTCGGGGAGCTGTTTTTT
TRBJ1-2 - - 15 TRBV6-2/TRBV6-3 CASTPPAIRGYGYTF TGTGCCAGCACCCCCCCGGCCATAAGGGGCTATGGCTACACCTTC
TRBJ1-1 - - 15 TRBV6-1 CASSEAWSGDAEAFF TGTGCCAGCAGTGAAGCGTGGTCAGGGGACGCTGAAGCTTTCTTT
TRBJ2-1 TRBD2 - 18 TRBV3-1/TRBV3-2 CASSRLGTSGGAYNEQFF TGTGCCAGCAGCCGGCTTGGGACTAGCGGGGGGGCCTACAATGAGCAGTTCTTC
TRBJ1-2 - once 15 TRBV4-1 CASSQDPRGLGSYTF TGCGCCAGCAGCCAAGACCCCCGGGGTTTAGGAAGCTACACCTTC
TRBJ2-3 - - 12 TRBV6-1 CASSEDLVAQYF TGTGCCAGCAGTGAGGACTTAGTGGCGCAGTATTTT
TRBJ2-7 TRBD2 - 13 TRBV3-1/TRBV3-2 CATQRGPSYEQYF TGTGCCACCCAGCGGGGACCTTCCTACGAGCAGTACTTC
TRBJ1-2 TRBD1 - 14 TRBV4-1 CASSQVAGGYGYTF TGCGCCAGCAGCCAAGTGGCAGGGGGCTATGGCTACACCTTC
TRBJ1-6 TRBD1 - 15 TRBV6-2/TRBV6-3 CASSYYRGPTSPLHF TGTGCCAGCAGTTACTACAGGGGCCCAACTTCACCCCTCCACTTT
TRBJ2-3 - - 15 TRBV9 CASSADSFRSDTQYF TGTGCCAGCAGCGCCGACAGCTTCAGGTCAGATACGCAGTATTTT
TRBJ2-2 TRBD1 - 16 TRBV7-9 CASSFDRGFYTGELFF TGTGCCAGCAGCTTCGACAGGGGTTTCTACACCGGGGAGCTGTTTTTT
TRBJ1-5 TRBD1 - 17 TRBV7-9 CASSSRGGQGPNQPQHF TGTGCCAGCAGCTCCCGGGGGGGACAGGGGCCGAATCAGCCCCAGCATTTT
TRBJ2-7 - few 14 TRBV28 CASSLPWGQNEQYF TGTGCCAGCAGTTTACCCTGGGGGCAAAACGAGCAGTACTTC
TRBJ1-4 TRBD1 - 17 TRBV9 CASSVEGTGGDGEKLFF TGTGCCAGCAGCGTAGAGGGGACAGGGGGCGATGGTGAAAAACTGTTTTTT
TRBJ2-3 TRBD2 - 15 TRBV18 CASSQAGDSTDTQYF TGTGCCAGCTCACAGGCGGGAGATAGCACAGATACGCAGTATTTT